The 4 T cell receptor beta chains listed next were all sequenced from one sample in a study of blood T cell repertoires in COVID-19. Data came from immunoSEQ multiplex PCR; TCRdb stores just in-frame clones and leaves some out. Here the sample spans under 150,000 clones, around 88% being singletons. The sample comprised peripheral blood. The receptor source for this set is a human donor in a cohort sampled during active COVID-19.

The chain carries TRBV19 and TRBJ2-7, with 8 bases that match TRBD1. The CDR3 totals 15 residues. With 6 bases clipped from V and 0 bases from J, the junction kept 7 bases outside the gene matches. Germline CDR1 LNHDA, CDR2 SQIVND (reference sequence). CDR3 bases: TGTGCCAGTAGATACCGGGACAGGAGCTCCTACGAGCAGTACTTC. Protein: CASRYRDRSSYEQYF.

This clone occurred a few times. V and J are TRBV4-2 and TRBJ1-5, with D unresolved. CDR3 size: 14 residues. Germline assignment: CDR1 LGHNA and CDR2 YNFKEQ. V was trimmed by 0 bases and J by 13 bases, leaving 16 bases between them. CDR3 region: CASSQDLSKTKQHF. The CDR3, as DNA: TGTGCCAGCAGCCAAGATTTGAGTAAAACTAAACAGCATTTT.

A few counts support this clone. The rearrangement uses TRBV5-1 and TRBJ2-7; 10 nucleotides agree with TRBD1. This CDR3 has 16 residues. Germline V lookup: CDR1 SGHRS, CDR2 YFSETQ. V dropped 5 bases and J dropped 1; count of bases not matched to a gene: 9. The CDR3, as DNA: TGCGCCAGCAGTAGTATGGGACAGGGGTCTTCCTACGAGCAGTACTTC. This encodes CASSSMGQGSSYEQYF.

The chain joins TRBV2 to TRBJ2-7; D is possibly TRBD2 (6 bases). Germline V gives CDR1 SNHLY, CDR2 FYNNEI. This CDR3 is built from 15 residues. Trimming shortened V by 2 bases and J by 3 bases, and 14 bases separated the two germline ends. CDR3 sequence reads: CASSERGLPFYEQYF. CDR3 DNA: TGTGCCAGCAGTGAAAGGGGACTTCCTTTCTACGAGCAGTACTTC.